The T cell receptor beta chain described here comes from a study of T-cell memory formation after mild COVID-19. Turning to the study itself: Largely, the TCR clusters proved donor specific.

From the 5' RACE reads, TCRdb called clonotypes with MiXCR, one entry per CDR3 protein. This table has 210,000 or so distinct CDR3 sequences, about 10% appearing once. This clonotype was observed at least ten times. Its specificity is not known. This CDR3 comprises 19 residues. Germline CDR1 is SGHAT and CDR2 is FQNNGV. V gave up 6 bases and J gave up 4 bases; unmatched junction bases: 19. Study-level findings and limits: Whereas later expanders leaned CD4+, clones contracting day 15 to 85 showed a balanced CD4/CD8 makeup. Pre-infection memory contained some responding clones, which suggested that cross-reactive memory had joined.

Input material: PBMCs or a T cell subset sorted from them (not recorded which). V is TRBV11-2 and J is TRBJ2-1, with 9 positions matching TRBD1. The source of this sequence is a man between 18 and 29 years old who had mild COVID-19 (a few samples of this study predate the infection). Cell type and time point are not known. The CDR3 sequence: CASRKLQPRRDRVYNEQFF. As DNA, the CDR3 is TGTGCCAGCAGGAAACTCCAGCCGCGCCGGGACAGGGTATACAATGAGCAGTTCTTC.